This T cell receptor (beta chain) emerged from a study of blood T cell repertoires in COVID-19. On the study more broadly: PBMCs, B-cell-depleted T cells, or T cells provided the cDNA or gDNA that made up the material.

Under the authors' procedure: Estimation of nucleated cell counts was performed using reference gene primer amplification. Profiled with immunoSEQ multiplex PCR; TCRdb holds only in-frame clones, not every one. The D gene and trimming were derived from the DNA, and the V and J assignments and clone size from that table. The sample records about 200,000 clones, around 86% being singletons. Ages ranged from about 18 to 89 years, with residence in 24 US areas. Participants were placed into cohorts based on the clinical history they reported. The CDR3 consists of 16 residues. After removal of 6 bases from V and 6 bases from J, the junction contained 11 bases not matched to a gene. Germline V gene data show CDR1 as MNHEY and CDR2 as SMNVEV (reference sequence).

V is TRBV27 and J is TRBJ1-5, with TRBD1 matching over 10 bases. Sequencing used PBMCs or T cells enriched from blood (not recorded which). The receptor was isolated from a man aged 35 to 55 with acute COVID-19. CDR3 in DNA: TGTGCCAGCAGACCCGGGACAGGGGCTGTTAGTCAGCCCCAGCATTTT. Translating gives CASRPGTGAVSQPQHF.